A single sample gave rise to the 17 T cell receptor beta chains below, sequenced in a study of monozygotic twins with inflammatory bowel disease. TCRdb reworked the 5' RACE reads into one entry per CDR3 protein, no DNA. This sample's clone table lists 400,000 to 500,000 distinct CDR3 sequences. The sample was blood. The source is a human donor with ulcerative colitis or Crohn's disease, or a healthy co-twin of an affected twin (not recorded which).

The chain uses TRBV12-3 or TRBV12-4 and TRBJ1-2; without DNA, the TCRdb call of TRBD1 cannot be checked. This CDR3 comprises 14 residues. CDR3 amino acids: CASSQSTGLYGYTF.

The CDR3 loop reads CASSEDGQTPGELLF. The chain uses TRBV9 and TRBJ2-2. The CDR3 length is 15 residues. CDR1 and CDR2 (germline): SGDLS, YYNGEE.

V usage is TRBV12-5 and J usage is TRBJ1-1; the D gene TCRdb calls, TRBD1, cannot be checked with no DNA. Germline CDR1 is LGHNT and CDR2 is FRNRAP. The CDR3 runs 13 residues. CDR3 protein: CASGQGMNTEAFF. The variable domain in full, completed from reference TRBV12-5 and TRBJ1-1, reads DARVTQTPRHKVTEMGQEVTMRCQPILGHNTVFWYRQTMMQGLELLAYFRNRAPLDDSGMPKDRFSAEMPDATLATLKIQPSEPRDSAVYFCASGQGMNTEAFFGQGTRLTVV.

The chain is built from TRBV2 and TRBJ2-6. CDR3 length equals 15 residues. Per germline, CDR1 SNHLY and CDR2 FYNNEI. CDR3 in amino acids: CASSEGHSGANVLTF.

The chain carries TRBV5-4 and TRBJ1-1; the D call from TCRdb, TRBD1, cannot be confirmed without DNA. The CDR3 is 15 amino acids. Germline CDR1 reads SGHNT; CDR2 reads YYREEE (reference sequence). The CDR3 protein is CASSLAQGARTEAFF. Looking up the rest from reference TRBV5-4 and TRBJ1-1 gives the full variable domain: ETGVTQSPTHLIKTRGQQVTLRCSSQSGHNTVSWYQQALGQGPQFIFQYYREEENGRGNFPPRFSGLQFPNYSSELNVNALELDDSALYLCASSLAQGARTEAFFGQGTRLTVV.

CDR3 sequence reads: CASSLTGGGYQETQYF. V gene TRBV5-4 combines with J gene TRBJ2-5; TCRdb picks TRBD2, but there is no DNA to check that call. This CDR3 is 16 amino acids long. The germline V gene encodes CDR1 SGHNT and CDR2 YYREEE (reference sequence). The variable domain in full, with the rest retrieved from reference TRBV5-4 and TRBJ2-5, is ETGVTQSPTHLIKTRGQQVTLRCSSQSGHNTVSWYQQALGQGPQFIFQYYREEENGRGNFPPRFSGLQFPNYSSELNVNALELDDSALYLCASSLTGGGYQETQYFGPGTRLLVL.

The chain links TRBV10-3 to TRBJ1-5. Per the germline V gene, CDR1 is ENHRY and CDR2 is SYGVKD. The CDR3 loop spans 13 amino acids. The CDR3 sequence is CAISESNNQPQHF.

The chain links TRBV4-1 to TRBJ2-7. Germline values: CDR1 MGHRA, CDR2 YSYEKL. This CDR3 region has 13 residues. CDR3 residues: CASSQVQGYEQYF.

This rearrangement joins TRBV19 to TRBJ2-7; with no DNA, the TCRdb D assignment of TRBD2 cannot be verified. The CDR3 loop spans 15 amino acids. Germline V gene data show CDR1 as LNHDA and CDR2 as SQIVND (reference sequence). The CDR3 sequence is CASSQSGGLSYEQYF.

J is TRBJ1-4 and V is TRBV20-1; TCRdb outputs TRBD1, but without DNA this stays unchecked. The CDR3 is 13 residues long. Germline V lookup: CDR1 DFQATT, CDR2 SNEGSKA (reference sequence). CDR3 protein: CSALQGVNEKLFF.

The chain employs TRBV27 and TRBJ2-7; TCRdb's D gene call, TRBD1, goes unchecked for lack of DNA. Germline CDR1 is MNHEY and CDR2 is SMNVEV (reference sequence). The CDR3 is 14 amino acids. The CDR3 region is CASTTGGSSYEQYF.

The rearrangement joins TRBV29-1 to TRBJ2-1; TCRdb reports TRBD2, a call that lacks DNA to check it against. The CDR3 extends over 16 amino acids. Germline lookup yields CDR1 SQVTM and CDR2 ANQGSEA. The CDR3 protein is CSVEGLVAGAYNEQFF.

The J gene is TRBJ1-1, the V gene TRBV10-3. The CDR3 runs to 15 residues. CDR1 ENHRY and CDR2 SYGVKD come from the germline V gene. The CDR3 region is CAISESKGRNTEAFF.

The chain is built from TRBV5-1 and TRBJ2-7; TCRdb indicates TRBD2, and absent DNA this call remains unverified. The CDR3 is 14 amino acids. The germline V gene has CDR1 SGHRS and CDR2 YFSETQ. CDR3 amino acids: CASSLGGEAYEQYF.

The rearrangement links TRBV27 to TRBJ2-7; TCRdb gives TRBD1 as the D gene, but with no DNA this cannot be confirmed. The germline V gene has CDR1 MNHEY and CDR2 SMNVEV (reference sequence). The CDR3 has 14 residues. The CDR3 here is CAGLVAVSSYEQYF.

This sequence joins TRBV11-2 and TRBJ2-5; with no DNA, the TCRdb D assignment of TRBD1 cannot be verified. The germline V gene has CDR1 SGHAT and CDR2 FQNNGV. CDR3 length equals 15 residues. CDR3: CASSSRGQGTETQYF.

The chain uses TRBV20-1 and TRBJ1-4. In germline, CDR1 is DFQATT, CDR2 SNEGSKA (reference sequence). The CDR3 length is 13 residues. The CDR3 protein is CSARRATNEKLFF.